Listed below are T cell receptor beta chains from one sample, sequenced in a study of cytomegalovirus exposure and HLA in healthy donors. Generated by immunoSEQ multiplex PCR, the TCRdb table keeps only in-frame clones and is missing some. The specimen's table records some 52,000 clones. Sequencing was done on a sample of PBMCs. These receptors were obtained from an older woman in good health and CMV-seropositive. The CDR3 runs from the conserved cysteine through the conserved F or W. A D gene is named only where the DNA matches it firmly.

cdr3_nt: TGTGCCAGCAGCGGACAGGGGGCTATGAACACTGAAGCTTTCTTT; cdr3_aa: CASSGQGAMNTEAFF; j_call: TRBJ1-1; d_call: TRBD1; v_call: TRBV2
cdr3_nt: TGCGCCAGCAGCTCCACCCTTGACAGGGGGGCCTACGAGCAGTACTTC; cdr3_aa: CASSSTLDRGAYEQYF; j_call: TRBJ2-7; d_call: TRBD1; v_call: TRBV4-3
cdr3_nt: TGTGCCAGCTCATCCGCCTACGAGCAGTACTTC; cdr3_aa: CASSSAYEQYF; j_call: TRBJ2-7; d_call: NA; v_call: TRBV18
cdr3_nt: TGTGCCAGTAGTTGGCCAGGGGTGTCACCCCTCCACTTT; cdr3_aa: CASSWPGVSPLHF; j_call: TRBJ1-6; d_call: NA; v_call: TRBV19
cdr3_nt: TGCGCCAGCAGCCCTGGGGACTACAACTATGGCTACACCTTC; cdr3_aa: CASSPGDYNYGYTF; j_call: TRBJ1-2; d_call: NA; v_call: TRBV5-1
cdr3_nt: TGTGCCAGCAGTACTGGACAGGGGGCGGGAGAGACCCAGTACTTC; cdr3_aa: CASSTGQGAGETQYF; j_call: TRBJ2-5; d_call: TRBD1; v_call: TRBV2
cdr3_nt: TGTGCCAGCAGTGATCAAGGGGGTGGTGAGCAGTTCTTC; cdr3_aa: CASSDQGGGEQFF; j_call: TRBJ2-1; d_call: NA; v_call: TRBV6-4
cdr3_nt: TGCGCCAGCAGCCCGACAGGGGGCGAAACCGGGGAGCTGTTTTTT; cdr3_aa: CASSPTGGETGELFF; j_call: TRBJ2-2; d_call: TRBD1; v_call: TRBV5-1
cdr3_nt: TGTGCCAGCAGTTTAGTTGCGGCGCCCTATAACATGAACACTGAAGATTTCTTT; cdr3_aa: CASSLVAAPYNMNTEDFF; j_call: TRBJ1-1; d_call: NA; v_call: TRBV5-6
cdr3_nt: TGTGCCAGTAGTATAGTTCGGGGGAGCTCCTACGAGCAGTACTTC; cdr3_aa: CASSIVRGSSYEQYF; j_call: TRBJ2-7; d_call: NA; v_call: TRBV19
cdr3_nt: TGTGCCAGCAGCGCTGACAGCAGCTCCTATAATTCACCCCTCCACTTT; cdr3_aa: CASSADSSSYNSPLHF; j_call: TRBJ1-6; d_call: NA; v_call: TRBV7-9
cdr3_nt: TGTGCCAGCAGTTACTCGGGAGGGGACAGGGTTGCTTTCTTT; cdr3_aa: CASSYSGGDRVAFF; j_call: TRBJ1-1; d_call: TRBD1; v_call: TRBV6-5
cdr3_nt: TGTGCCAGCAGCTTAGATTTCGCGGCAAACCCCAATTCACCCCTCCACTTT; cdr3_aa: CASSLDFAANPNSPLHF; j_call: TRBJ1-6; d_call: NA; v_call: TRBV7-2
cdr3_nt: TGTGCCAGTACCGGGACAGGGGACGAGCTACCCCTCCACTTT; cdr3_aa: CASTGTGDELPLHF; j_call: TRBJ1-6; d_call: TRBD1; v_call: TRBV19
cdr3_nt: TGCGCCAGCAGCCAAGGACAGGGGGCACCTTATGGCTACACCTTC; cdr3_aa: CASSQGQGAPYGYTF; j_call: TRBJ1-2; d_call: TRBD1; v_call: TRBV5-1
cdr3_nt: TGTGCCAGCAGCCAATGGACAGGGATTTCCTACGAGCAGTACTTC; cdr3_aa: CASSQWTGISYEQYF; j_call: TRBJ2-7; d_call: TRBD1; v_call: TRBV6-5
cdr3_nt: TGTGCCAGCAGCGGAGAAACAGGGTTCTCCGACAATGAGCAGTTCTTC; cdr3_aa: CASSGETGFSDNEQFF; j_call: TRBJ2-1; d_call: NA; v_call: TRBV11-2
cdr3_nt: TGTGCCAGCAGCGAATACAGGGGGCTGAACACTGAAGATTTCTTT; cdr3_aa: CASSEYRGLNTEDFF; j_call: TRBJ1-1; d_call: TRBD1; v_call: TRBV9
cdr3_nt: TGTGCCAGCGAAGAAGAGGGTAGCAATCAGCCCCAGCATTTT; cdr3_aa: CASEEEGSNQPQHF; j_call: TRBJ1-5; d_call: NA; v_call: TRBV10-3
cdr3_nt: TGTGCCAGCAGTTACGACAGGGAAGAGACCCAGTACTTC; cdr3_aa: CASSYDREETQYF; j_call: TRBJ2-5; d_call: TRBD1; v_call: TRBV6-5
cdr3_nt: TGTGCCAGCAGCACCGAGACAGGGGGCGGAAGGGGCTACACCTTC; cdr3_aa: CASSTETGGGRGYTF; j_call: TRBJ1-2; d_call: TRBD1; v_call: TRBV5-4
cdr3_nt: TGTGCCAGCAGTCGGACCCGGACAGGCTACGAGCAGTACTTC; cdr3_aa: CASSRTRTGYEQYF; j_call: TRBJ2-7; d_call: TRBD1; v_call: TRBV6-5
cdr3_nt: TGTGCCAGTACTGCGCAGGGTGCCTACGAGCAGTACTTC; cdr3_aa: CASTAQGAYEQYF; j_call: TRBJ2-7; d_call: NA; v_call: TRBV19
cdr3_nt: TGCGCCAGCAGCCTCGAAACCGGAGCAGGGGTCGAGCAGTACTTC; cdr3_aa: CASSLETGAGVEQYF; j_call: TRBJ2-7; d_call: NA; v_call: TRBV5-1
cdr3_nt: TGTGCCAGCAGTTGGGCAGGGGGCTATGGCTACACCTTC; cdr3_aa: CASSWAGGYGYTF; j_call: TRBJ1-2; d_call: TRBD1; v_call: TRBV28
cdr3_nt: TGTGCCAGCAGCTTGGGACCCATCGGGGGCTACACCTTC; cdr3_aa: CASSLGPIGGYTF; j_call: TRBJ1-2; d_call: NA; v_call: TRBV5-4
cdr3_nt: TGTGCCAGCTCACCGGGAGCCGGAAACACCATATATTTT; cdr3_aa: CASSPGAGNTIYF; j_call: TRBJ1-3; d_call: NA; v_call: TRBV18
cdr3_nt: TGTGCCAGCAGCTTAGATCCCTGGACGCGGGGGAACACTGAAGATTTCTTT; cdr3_aa: CASSLDPWTRGNTEDFF; j_call: TRBJ1-1; d_call: NA; v_call: TRBV7-9
cdr3_nt: TGTGCCAGCAGCTTAGCTTTTCCTTACGAGCAGTACTTC; cdr3_aa: CASSLAFPYEQYF; j_call: TRBJ2-7; d_call: NA; v_call: TRBV7-9
cdr3_nt: TGTGCCAGCGGGGGGATGGACACCATATATTTT; cdr3_aa: CASGGMDTIYF; j_call: TRBJ1-3; d_call: NA; v_call: TRBV28
cdr3_nt: TGCGCCAGCAGCACATCGGGACAGCCCTACAATGAGCAGTTCTTC; cdr3_aa: CASSTSGQPYNEQFF; j_call: TRBJ2-1; d_call: TRBD1; v_call: TRBV5-1
cdr3_nt: TGTGCCAGCAGTGACTCGCTTGGTGGGAGACCCCTCCACTTT; cdr3_aa: CASSDSLGGRPLHF; j_call: TRBJ1-6; d_call: NA; v_call: TRBV6-4
cdr3_nt: TGTGCCAGCAGCTTTTTGGCAAGCGCCTACGAGCAGTACTTC; cdr3_aa: CASSFLASAYEQYF; j_call: TRBJ2-7; d_call: NA; v_call: TRBV7-6
cdr3_nt: TGTGCCAGCAGCGCGGACAGGGGGCTTTCACCCCTCCACTTT; cdr3_aa: CASSADRGLSPLHF; j_call: TRBJ1-6; d_call: TRBD1; v_call: TRBV7-6